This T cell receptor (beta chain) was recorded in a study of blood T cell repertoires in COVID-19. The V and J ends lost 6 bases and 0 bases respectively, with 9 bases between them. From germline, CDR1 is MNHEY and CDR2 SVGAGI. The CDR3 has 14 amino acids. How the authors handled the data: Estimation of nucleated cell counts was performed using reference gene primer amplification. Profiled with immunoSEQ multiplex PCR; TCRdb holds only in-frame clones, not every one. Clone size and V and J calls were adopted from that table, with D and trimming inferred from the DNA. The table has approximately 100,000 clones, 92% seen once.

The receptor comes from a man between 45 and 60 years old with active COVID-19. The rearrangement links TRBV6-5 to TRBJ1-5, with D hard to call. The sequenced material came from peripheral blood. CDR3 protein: CASSLEFSNQPQHF. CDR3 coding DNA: TGTGCCAGCAGCCTAGAGTTTAGCAATCAGCCCCAGCATTTT.